The T cell receptor (beta chain) described here comes from a study of technical replicates of blood from several donors. V dropped 3 bases and J dropped 5; count of bases not matched to a gene: 7. The CDR3 length is 14 residues. Per germline, CDR1 MGHRA and CDR2 YSYEKL. Some clones are missing from TCRdb's copy, which holds only in-frame ones; the method was immunoSEQ multiplex PCR. The sample records roughly 90,000 clones, about 94% being singletons. Source material: T cells isolated from PBMCs. This receptor was taken from a human donor in good health. This rearrangement joins TRBV4-1 to TRBJ2-7; 7 nucleotides line up with TRBD1. The chain's CDR3 is CASSQLGQSNEQYF. CDR3 sequence (DNA): TGCGCCAGCAGCCAGTTGGGACAGTCTAACGAGCAGTACTTC.